Each of the 32 T cell receptor beta chains below was sequenced from the same sample in a study of blood T cell repertoires in COVID-19. Using immunoSEQ multiplex PCR, the repertoire was profiled, and TCRdb retains in-frame clones only, with some absent. The sample gives about 15,000 clones, about 90% of which show up once; approximately 3.1% is in the top ten. Sequencing was carried out using peripheral blood. These receptors were collected from a human donor in a cohort sampled during active COVID-19.

The chain's CDR3 is CAWSVPPGSNYGYTF. CDR3 bases: TGTGCCTGGAGTGTTCCCCCTGGCTCTAACTATGGCTACACCTTC. The V call is TRBV30, the J call TRBJ1-2; the D is unclear. V shed 0 bases and J shed 0 bases, with 11 bases lying between them. The CDR3 spans 15 residues. The V gene's germline CDR1 is GTSNPN and CDR2 SVGIG (reference sequence).

CDR3 bases: TGTGCCAGCAGCCTCCGACTAGCGGGGGGGAGCACAGATACGCAGTATTTT. Protein: CASSLRLAGGSTDTQYF. The J gene is TRBJ2-3, the V gene TRBV7-2; 14 bases match TRBD2. V lost 5 bases, J lost 0 bases, and 4 bases stayed unmatched. Germline CDR1 and CDR2: SGHTA and FQGNSA. The CDR3 runs to 17 residues. The complete variable domain, with remaining parts taken from reference TRBV7-2 and TRBJ2-3, reads GAGVSQSPSNKVTEKGKDVELRCDPISGHTALYWYRQSLGQGLEFLIYFQGNSAPDKSGLPSDRFSAERTGGSVSTLTIQRTQQEDSAVYLCASSLRLAGGSTDTQYFGPGTRLTVL.

J is TRBJ1-2 and V is TRBV11-1; a possible D gene is TRBD1 (5 bases). The CDR3 consists of 13 residues. The V and J ends lost 5 bases and 2 bases respectively, with 9 bases between them. CDR1 SGHAT and CDR2 FQDESV come from the germline V gene (reference sequence). Here the CDR3 reads CASSRRGNYGYTF. The CDR3 region has the DNA TGTGCCAGCAGCCGACGGGGGAACTATGGCTACACCTTC.

With regard to this clone: The same CDR3 is also encoded by other DNA sequences in this sample. The CDR3 reads CASSRTGELFF. For the CDR3, the DNA is TGTGCCAGCAGCCGTACCGGGGAGCTGTTTTTT. The chain couples TRBV7-9 to TRBJ2-2; D gene unclear. Per germline, CDR1 SEHNR and CDR2 FQNEAQ (reference sequence). Trimming took off 5 bases at V and 5 bases at J, with 3 bases between the two ends. CDR3 length: 11 residues.

The chain is built from TRBV19 and TRBJ2-1; D is perhaps TRBD2 (5 bases). The CDR3 has 12 amino acids. Trimming removed 2 bases at V and 12 bases at J, with 11 bases between. The germline gives CDR1 LNHDA, CDR2 SQIVND (reference sequence). CDR3: CASSISGSGQFF. As DNA, the CDR3 is TGTGCCAGTAGTATAAGTGGGAGCGGGCAGTTCTTC.

This clone was detected only a few times. This chain joins TRBV6-6 and TRBJ1-5; the match to TRBD1 covers 8 bases. Trimming took 5 bases from V and 6 from J; bases not matched to a gene: 6. The germline gives CDR1 MNHNY, CDR2 SVGAGI (reference sequence). The CDR3 length is 14 residues. CDR3 residues: CASSNSGGSQPQHF. The CDR3 bases are TGTGCCAGCAGTAATTCAGGGGGCTCTCAGCCCCAGCATTTT.

The gene calls are TRBV4-2 and TRBJ1-4, with a tentative D call TRBD1 (5 bases). CDR1 and CDR2 (germline): LGHNA, YNFKEQ. The CDR3 covers 17 residues. Trimming cost V 0 bases and J 10 bases, with 21 bases left between them. The CDR3 nucleotides are TGTGCCAGCAGCCAAGATCATTGGGGACTTCGGGAGACAAAACTGTTTTTT. Translating it yields CASSQDHWGLRETKLFF.

The chain employs TRBV5-1 and TRBJ2-3; 8 bases align to TRBD1. Germline V CDR1 and CDR2: SGHRS, YFSETQ. Trimming took 0 bases from V and 1 from J; bases not matched to a gene: 1. This CDR3 region has 15 residues. The CDR3 sequence: CASSLVGQGTDTQYF. The CDR3, as DNA: TGCGCCAGCAGCTTGGTGGGACAGGGCACAGATACGCAGTATTTT.

In DNA form, the CDR3 reads TGTGCCAGTGGAACGGGACTCGGGAGCTCCTACGAGCAGTACTTC. Encoded protein: CASGTGLGSSYEQYF. V usage is TRBV19 and J usage is TRBJ2-7; TRBD2 might be the D (6 bases). This CDR3 comprises 15 residues. V was clipped by 8 bases and J by 0 bases, with 17 bases between them. In germline, CDR1 is LNHDA, CDR2 SQIVND (reference sequence).

This clone was seen once. The rearrangement joins TRBV19 to TRBJ1-3; 10 bases line up with TRBD1. CDR1 is LNHDA and CDR2 is SQIVND in the germline V gene (reference sequence). The CDR3 is 15 amino acids. J was trimmed by 0 bases and V by 6 bases; bases with no gene match: 2. The CDR3 DNA reads as TGTGCCAGTAGAAGGACAGGGGGCTCTGGAAACACCATATATTTT. Residues: CASRRTGGSGNTIYF.

The chain is built from TRBV6-1 and TRBJ1-2; no clear D gene. Germline loops: CDR1 MNHNS, CDR2 SASEGT. The CDR3 is 14 amino acids. Trimming shortened V by 0 bases and J by 4 bases, and 9 bases separated the two germline ends. The CDR3 DNA sequence: TGTGCCAGCAGTGAAGCTTCCGCGTTCTATGGCTACACCTTC. Amino acids: CASSEASAFYGYTF.

The genes are TRBV11-2 and TRBJ2-3; D is unresolved. The germline V and J ends were trimmed by 4 bases and 4 bases, with 9 bases remaining between them. This CDR3 contains 13 residues. CDR1 is SGHAT, CDR2 FQNNGV, per germline. The CDR3 spells CASSSSPSDTQYF. DNA for the CDR3: TGTGCCAGCAGCTCAAGCCCTTCAGATACGCAGTATTTT.

This rearrangement joins TRBV7-6 to TRBJ1-5, with D uncertain. CDR1 is SGHVS, CDR2 FNYEAQ, per germline. The CDR3 extends over 15 amino acids. The ends were cut back, 1 base at V and 0 bases at J, with 7 bases in the middle. The CDR3 loop reads CASSLDSFSNQPQHF. The CDR3 DNA follows: TGTGCCAGCAGCTTAGACAGTTTTAGCAATCAGCCCCAGCATTTT.

The chain carries TRBV13 and TRBJ2-2; no definite D call. V lost 0 bases and J 1 base, leaving 6 bases between the germline ends. CDR1 and CDR2 (germline): PRHDT, FYEKMQ (reference sequence). This CDR3 has 15 residues. CDR3 sequence reads: CASSLGRRNTGELFF. CDR3 DNA: TGTGCCAGCAGCTTAGGCCGTAGGAACACCGGGGAGCTGTTTTTT.

The V gene is TRBV4-1, the J gene TRBJ1-6; maybe TRBD1 (5 bases). Germline V gene lookup returns CDR1 MGHRA and CDR2 YSYEKL. V gave up 0 bases and J gave up 7 bases, with 10 bases separating them. CDR3 length: 15 amino acids. Written as DNA, the CDR3 is TGCGCCAGCAGCCAAGATACCCACAGGAATTCACCCCTCCACTTT. Amino acid sequence: CASSQDTHRNSPLHF.

DNA of the CDR3: TGTGCCAGCAGCCTAACGGGGGGGACGATCGGCTACACCTTC. Protein: CASSLTGGTIGYTF. The chain couples TRBV3-1 (or the pseudogene TRBV3-2) to TRBJ1-2, with D perhaps matching TRBD1 (5 bases). Trimming stripped 4 bases from V and 8 bases from J, with 17 bases between. Germline loops: CDR1 LGHDT, CDR2 YNNKEL (reference sequence). CDR3 length equals 14 residues.

The genes are TRBV6-5 and TRBJ1-6; D remains unclear. Germline V gene sequence: CDR1 MNHEY, CDR2 SVGAGI. The CDR3 sequence is 15 residues long. V lost 2 bases, J lost 0 bases, and 5 bases lay in between. The CDR3 protein is CASSYRSSYNSPLHF. For the CDR3, the DNA is TGTGCCAGCAGTTACAGGAGCTCCTATAATTCACCCCTCCACTTT.

The CDR3 protein is CASSVGQAAVSNQPQHF. The CDR3 nucleotides read TGCGCCAGCAGCGTGGGGCAGGCCGCAGTGAGCAATCAGCCCCAGCATTTT. The rearrangement joins TRBV4-1 to TRBJ1-5, with D perhaps matching TRBD1 (5 bases). The CDR3 sequence is 17 residues long. The germline V gene encodes CDR1 MGHRA and CDR2 YSYEKL. V lost 5 bases, J lost 1 base, and 18 bases lay in between.

The rearrangement joins TRBV5-1 to TRBJ2-3; 7 bases line up with TRBD2. Germline V gene lookup returns CDR1 SGHRS and CDR2 YFSETQ. This CDR3 is built from 15 residues. V lost 3 bases to trimming and J lost 2 bases; unmatched junction nucleotides: 6. CDR3 region: CASSWGSGDTDTQYF. The CDR3 DNA sequence: TGCGCCAGCAGCTGGGGAAGCGGGGACACAGATACGCAGTATTTT.

The chain has TRBV30 and TRBJ1-1, with 9 bases matching TRBD1. The length of the CDR3 is 13 residues. Germline trimming cut 5 bases from V and 3 bases from J; bases unmatched to any gene: 4. Germline V lookup: CDR1 GTSNPN, CDR2 SVGIG (reference sequence). This CDR3 is CAWGDRVHTEAFF. The CDR3 DNA reads as TGTGCCTGGGGGGACAGGGTGCACACTGAAGCTTTCTTT.

This chain connects TRBV2 to TRBJ2-5, with 7 bases fitting TRBD1. Germline CDR1 is SNHLY and CDR2 is FYNNEI. The V segment lost 6 bases and the J segment 6 bases; nucleotides outside the gene matches: 10. This CDR3 has 14 amino acids. The CDR3 loop is CASSGDSRIKTQYF. The CDR3 region has the DNA TGTGCCAGCAGCGGGGACAGCCGAATCAAGACCCAGTACTTC. Full variable domain (rest looked up from reference TRBV2 and TRBJ2-5): EPEVTQTPSHQVTQMGQEVILRCVPISNHLYFYWYRQILGQKVEFLVSFYNNEISEKSEIFDDQFSVERPDGSNFTLKIRSTKLEDSAMYFCASSGDSRIKTQYFGPGTRLLVL.

This clone was detected only once. The chain has TRBV5-1 and TRBJ2-1; 15 bases map to TRBD2. With V trimmed by 1 base and J by 9 bases, 2 bases remained unmatched. Germline V lookup: CDR1 SGHRS, CDR2 YFSETQ. CDR3 size: 15 residues. The CDR3 nucleotides read TGCGCCAGCAGCTTGCGGACTAGCGGGGGGGTTGAGCAGTTCTTC. Residues: CASSLRTSGGVEQFF.

The V call is TRBV19, the J call TRBJ2-4, with TRBD1 matching over 8 bases. The CDR3 length is 17 residues. From germline, CDR1 is LNHDA and CDR2 SQIVND (reference sequence). The ends lost 3 bases at V and 0 bases at J; junction bases unmatched: 7. The CDR3 DNA reads as TGTGCCAGTAGTATGCTTAAACAGGGGGAAGCCAAAAACATTCAGTACTTC. It encodes CASSMLKQGEAKNIQYF.

The chain combines TRBV4-2 with TRBJ2-7; 11 bases align to TRBD1. The CDR3 consists of 16 residues. Losses at the gene ends were 0 bases for V and 5 bases for J; bases not matched to a gene: 6. CDR1 is LGHNA and CDR2 is YNFKEQ in the germline V gene. CDR3 sequence: CASSQDRGTGGDEQYF. The CDR3 DNA follows: TGTGCCAGCAGCCAAGATCGGGGGACAGGGGGGGACGAGCAGTACTTC.

The DNA for the CDR3 is TGTGCCTGGAGTCCCTACGGGACAGGAAATAATGAAAAACTGTTTTTT. Translated: CAWSPYGTGNNEKLFF. The V and J genes are TRBV30 and TRBJ1-4; 8 nucleotides align to TRBD1. CDR1 GTSNPN and CDR2 SVGIG come from the germline V gene (reference sequence). V was clipped by 2 bases and J by 4 bases; unmatched bases: 9. The length of the CDR3 is 16 residues.

The chain is built from TRBV5-1 and TRBJ2-3; D is undetermined. V was trimmed by 0 bases and J by 3 bases, leaving 8 bases between them. The CDR3 loop spans 14 amino acids. Germline V gene lookup returns CDR1 SGHRS and CDR2 YFSETQ. This CDR3 reads CASSLGQATDTQYF. The CDR3 DNA follows: TGCGCCAGCAGCTTGGGGCAGGCAACAGATACGCAGTATTTT.

This sequence joins TRBV10-3 and TRBJ2-6; D is unclear. This CDR3 region has 13 residues. Germline CDR1 ENHRY, CDR2 SYGVKD. V dropped 9 bases and J dropped 0 bases, with 6 bases sitting between them. The chain's CDR3 is CAIQVSGANVLTF. The CDR3 DNA reads as TGTGCCATTCAGGTCTCTGGGGCCAACGTCCTGACTTTC.

The chain combines TRBV10-2 with TRBJ1-2, with D possibly being TRBD1 (5 bases). This CDR3 has 14 residues. In germline, CDR1 is WSHSY, CDR2 SAAADI. Trimming shortened V by 6 bases and J by 6 bases, and 17 bases separated the two germline ends. The CDR3 loop reads CASRDSGTGNGYTF. The CDR3 bases are TGCGCCAGCAGGGATTCCGGGACTGGGAATGGCTACACCTTC.

CDR3 nucleotides: TGTGCCAGCAGTTACAACGAGGTAGCTTTCTTT. Encoded protein: CASSYNEVAFF. V and J are TRBV6-6 and TRBJ1-1; D remains ambiguous. Looked up from germline, CDR1 is MNHNY and CDR2 is SVGAGI (reference sequence). Trimming shortened V by 2 bases and J by 10 bases, and 8 bases separated the two germline ends. CDR3 size: 11 residues.

The J gene is TRBJ1-1, the V gene TRBV18; TRBD1 might be the D (6 bases). This CDR3 is built from 14 residues. Germline loops: CDR1 KGHSH, CDR2 LQKENI. V shed 5 bases and J shed 5 bases, with 15 bases lying between them. CDR3 bases: TGTGCCAGCTCATACGATACAGGGTGGACTGAAGCTTTCTTT. It encodes CASSYDTGWTEAFF.

The V and J genes are TRBV30 and TRBJ1-1, with 9 nucleotides matching TRBD1. Germline-derived CDR1 and CDR2 are GTSNPN and SVGIG (reference sequence). The CDR3 is made up of 13 amino acids. V gave up 2 bases and J gave up 11 bases; unmatched junction bases: 9. The CDR3 DNA sequence: TGTGCCTGGAGTATACAGGGGGCCTTGGGTGCTTTCTTT. The encoded protein is CAWSIQGALGAFF.

The chain combines TRBV11-2 with TRBJ2-3; D uncertain. This CDR3 has 16 residues. V dropped 4 bases and J dropped 0 bases, with 14 bases sitting between them. Germline lookup yields CDR1 SGHAT and CDR2 FQNNGV. CDR3 region: CASSSDLTRSTDTQYF. CDR3 nucleotides: TGTGCCAGCAGCTCCGACTTAACCCGTAGCACAGATACGCAGTATTTT. Full variable domain (outside the CDR3, taken from reference TRBV11-2 and TRBJ2-3): EAGVAQSPRYKIIEKRQSVAFWCNPISGHATLYWYQQILGQGPKLLIQFQNNGVVDDSQLPKDRFSAERLKGVDSTLKIQPAKLEDSAVYLCASSSDLTRSTDTQYFGPGTRLTVL.